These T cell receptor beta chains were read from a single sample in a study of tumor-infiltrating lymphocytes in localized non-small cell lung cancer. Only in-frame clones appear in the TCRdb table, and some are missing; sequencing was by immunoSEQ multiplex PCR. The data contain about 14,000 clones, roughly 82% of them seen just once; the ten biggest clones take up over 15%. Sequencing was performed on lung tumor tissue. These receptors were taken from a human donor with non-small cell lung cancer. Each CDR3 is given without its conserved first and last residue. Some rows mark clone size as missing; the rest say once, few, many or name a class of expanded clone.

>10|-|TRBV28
AWGRQGLGYT
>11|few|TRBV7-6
ASSSRVGQPQH
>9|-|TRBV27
ASRQGFAQY
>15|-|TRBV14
ASSQDPLRLGANVLT
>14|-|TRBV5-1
ASSGGQGAHIYGYT
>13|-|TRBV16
ASSQSVSSSYEQY
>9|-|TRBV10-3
AIKGVGGYT
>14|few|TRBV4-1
ASSQAGTSRSSEQF
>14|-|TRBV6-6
ASSRHGTGGINEQF
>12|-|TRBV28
ASSIPGTDYGYT
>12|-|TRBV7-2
ASSSRDGLYGYT
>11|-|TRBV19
ASSIGQGIEAF
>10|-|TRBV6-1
ASSELNYEQY
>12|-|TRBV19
ASSIRKVHTEAF
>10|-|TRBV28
ASRVSNQPQH
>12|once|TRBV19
ASSPQSANYGYT
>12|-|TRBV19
ASRNRGGTDTQY
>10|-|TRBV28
ASRAGWTEAF
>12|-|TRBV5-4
ATSFGGRDYEQY
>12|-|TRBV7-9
ASSSQGGSTEAF
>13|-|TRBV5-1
ASSSGLRRPGELF
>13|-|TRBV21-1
ASSKLQEAGNTIY